These 25 T cell receptor beta chains share one sample of origin, sequenced in a study of T cell changes during pregnancy in multiple sclerosis. The repertoire was sequenced with immunoSEQ multiplex PCR; TCRdb's copy has only in-frame clones and lacks some. The sample consists of 30,000 to 45,000 clones, roughly 88% of them appearing once. The sequencing used CD4+ T cells from peripheral blood mononuclear cells, collected before pregnancy. These receptors were obtained from a female donor with multiple sclerosis, enrolled in a pregnancy study.

The V and J genes are TRBV19 and TRBJ1-2; D is uncertain. Germline V CDR1 and CDR2: LNHDA, SQIVND (reference sequence). Trimming stripped 2 bases from V and 8 bases from J, with 15 bases between. This CDR3 comprises 14 residues. CDR3 nucleotides: TGTGCCAGTAGTATATATCAAACTTCGGGAGGCTACACCTTC. It encodes CASSIYQTSGGYTF.

The rearrangement joins TRBV7-8 to TRBJ1-5; D remains unclear. Germline CDR1 SGHVS, CDR2 FQNEAQ. This CDR3 is 15 amino acids long. V lost 0 bases and J 2 bases, leaving 8 bases between the germline ends. The CDR3 protein is CASSLAGSGNQPQHF. CDR3 coding DNA: TGTGCCAGCAGCTTAGCGGGGAGTGGCAATCAGCCCCAGCATTTT. The variable domain in full, with the rest retrieved from reference TRBV7-8 and TRBJ1-5, is GAGVSQSPRYKVAKRGQDVALRCDPISGHVSLFWYQQALGQGPEFLTYFQNEAQLDKSGLPSDRFFAERPEGSVSTLKIQRTQQEDSAVYLCASSLAGSGNQPQHFGDGTRLSIL.

V gene TRBV21-1 combines with J gene TRBJ2-1; TRBD2 is taken as the D call from the table, unchecked against the DNA. TRBV21-1 represents a pseudogene. The CDR3 runs 16 residues. The CDR3 is CASSKLSSGPYNEQFF. CDR3 bases: TGTGCCAGCAGCAAATTGTCTAGCGGCCCCTACAATGAGCAGTTCTTC.

The chain carries TRBV18 and TRBJ1-5, with D possibly matching TRBD1 (5 bases). V was clipped by 4 bases and J by 3 bases, with 16 bases between them. CDR3 size: 16 residues. Per the germline V gene, CDR1 is KGHSH and CDR2 is LQKENI. CDR3 DNA: TGTGCCAGCTCACAGAACTCTCAGGGTAACAATCAGCCCCAGCATTTT. Protein sequence: CASSQNSQGNNQPQHF.

The chain uses TRBV20-1 and TRBJ1-5, with 7 nucleotides matching TRBD1. The CDR3 has 11 amino acids. In germline, CDR1 is DFQATT, CDR2 SNEGSKA (reference sequence). V gave up 8 bases and J gave up 2 bases; unmatched junction bases: 0. The CDR3 DNA reads TGCAGTACAGGGGGCAATCAGCCCCAGCATTTT. Its protein product is CSTGGNQPQHF.

This clone was detected a few times. This chain uses TRBV7-9 with TRBJ1-1, with 7 bases identical to TRBD1. This CDR3 spans 12 amino acids. V lost 2 bases to trimming and J lost 11 bases; unmatched junction nucleotides: 5. Germline V gene data show CDR1 as SEHNR and CDR2 as FQNEAQ (reference sequence). DNA of the CDR3: TGTGCCAGCAGCTTAACCACAGGGGTGGCTTTCTTT. It yields the protein CASSLTTGVAFF.

The rearrangement uses TRBV5-1 and TRBJ2-4, with D unresolved. Germline values: CDR1 SGHRS, CDR2 YFSETQ. Trimming left V 1 base short and J 0 bases short, with 5 bases between. This CDR3 region has 14 residues. As DNA, the CDR3 is TGCGCCAGCAGCTTGTCAGGAGCCAAAAACATTCAGTACTTC. Translating it yields CASSLSGAKNIQYF.

This clone was detected only once. The V and J genes are TRBV7-2 and TRBJ2-7; tentatively, D is TRBD2 (6 bases). Germline V gene data show CDR1 as SGHTA and CDR2 as FQGNSA. The V end was cut by 5 bases, the J end by 6 bases, with 20 bases between. The CDR3 has 15 residues. CDR3 region: CASSLGLLGGSEQYF. The CDR3 coding sequence is TGTGCCAGCAGCCTTGGACTCCTGGGGGGAAGCGAGCAGTACTTC.

The chain couples TRBV4-1 to TRBJ2-4; D remains ambiguous. This CDR3 has 19 amino acids. CDR1 and CDR2 (germline): MGHRA, YSYEKL. V gave up 0 bases and J gave up 0 bases, with 18 bases separating them. CDR3 DNA sequence: TGCGCCAGCAGCCAAGATCGAGCCCGCGTAGATTTAGCCAAAAACATTCAGTACTTC. Translation gives CASSQDRARVDLAKNIQYF.

V usage is TRBV27 and J usage is TRBJ1-2; the D gene is possibly TRBD1 (5 bases). V was trimmed by 6 bases and J by 1 base, leaving 15 bases between them. CDR1 and CDR2 from the germline V gene are MNHEY and SMNVEV (reference sequence). The CDR3 loop spans 15 amino acids. CDR3 residues: CASSQSGVRNYGYTF. The CDR3 nucleotides read TGTGCCAGCAGCCAGTCGGGGGTCCGTAACTATGGCTACACCTTC.

The V gene is TRBV7-6, the J gene TRBJ2-5; 9 bases line up with TRBD1. This CDR3 contains 15 residues. Germline V lookup: CDR1 SGHVS, CDR2 FNYEAQ. Trimming cost V 5 bases and J 5 bases; bases outside gene matches: 9. The CDR3 coding sequence is TGTGCCAGCAGCCCCCAAACAGGGGGCGGCGAGACCCAGTACTTC. It translates to CASSPQTGGGETQYF.

Concerning this clone: Other DNA sequences in this sample translate to the same CDR3. This chain uses TRBV5-1 with TRBJ1-2, with TRBD1 as a possible D gene (6 bases). In germline, CDR1 is SGHRS, CDR2 YFSETQ. CDR3 length: 14 amino acids. V was shortened by 0 bases and J by 2 bases, with 8 bases between the two germline ends. As DNA, the CDR3 is TGCGCCAGCAGCTTGGGGGGGACAAACTATGGCTACACCTTC. Protein: CASSLGGTNYGYTF.

A word on this clone: The identical CDR3 is also encoded by other nucleotide sequences in the sample. The V call is TRBV5-1, the J call TRBJ2-7, with 7 bases lining up with TRBD1. This CDR3 contains 12 residues. The V and J ends lost 3 bases and 4 bases, in that order; junction bases with no gene match: 1. The germline CDR1 and CDR2 sequences are SGHRS and YFSETQ. The CDR3 protein is CASSSQGYEQYF. In nucleotides, the CDR3 is TGCGCCAGCAGCTCACAGGGGTACGAGCAGTACTTC.

J is TRBJ2-7 and V is TRBV7-2; 13 bases line up with TRBD2. V was clipped by 3 bases and J by 3 bases; unmatched bases: 2. Germline V gives CDR1 SGHTA, CDR2 FQGNSA. CDR3 length: 15 residues. The CDR3 region has the DNA TGTGCCAGCAGCTTCGGACTAGCGGGAGTCTACGAGCAGTACTTC. It yields the protein CASSFGLAGVYEQYF.

The chain combines TRBV9 with TRBJ1-3; 9 bases align to TRBD1. CDR1 is SGDLS and CDR2 is YYNGEE in the germline V gene. Germline trimming cut 0 bases from V and 5 bases from J; bases unmatched to any gene: 6. The CDR3 spans 16 residues. DNA for the CDR3: TGTGCCAGCAGCGTAGATCCCACAGGGGGCAGAAACACCATATATTTT. Translation: CASSVDPTGGRNTIYF.

The chain recombines TRBV10-1 with TRBJ2-3; 7 nucleotides align to TRBD2. The CDR3 totals 14 residues. The V gene's germline CDR1 is WNHNN and CDR2 SYGVQD (reference sequence). J lost 1 base, V lost 2 bases, and 0 bases had no gene match. DNA for the CDR3: TGCGCCAGCAGTGAGACTAGCGGCACAGATACGCAGTATTTT. Translating gives CASSETSGTDTQYF.

The J gene is TRBJ2-7, the V gene TRBV5-8; 9 bases align to TRBD2. Germline trimming cut 4 bases from V and 1 base from J; bases unmatched to any gene: 6. Germline V gene data show CDR1 as SGHTS and CDR2 as YDEGEE. The CDR3 is 15 residues long. The CDR3 here is CASSRRLADSYEQYF. For the CDR3, the DNA is TGTGCCAGCAGCCGCAGACTAGCGGATTCCTACGAGCAGTACTTC.

DNA for the CDR3: TGTGCCAGCAGTTACTCGGGACATACGAACACTGAAGCTTTCTTT. Protein product: CASSYSGHTNTEAFF. The chain combines TRBV6-5 with TRBJ1-1; tentatively, D is TRBD1 (6 bases). CDR3 length equals 15 residues. CDR1 is MNHEY, CDR2 SVGAGI, per germline. V was clipped by 0 bases and J by 1 base, with 9 bases between them.

This clone was picked up one time. This sequence joins TRBV7-6 and TRBJ1-3; TRBD1 agrees at 7 bases. The V gene end was trimmed by 1 base and the J gene end by 0 bases; junction bases not matched to a gene: 3. From germline, CDR1 is SGHVS and CDR2 FNYEAQ. This CDR3 region has 16 residues. The CDR3 spells CASSLGQGLSGNTIYF. As DNA, the CDR3 is TGTGCCAGCAGCTTAGGACAGGGCCTCTCTGGAAACACCATATATTTT.

The gene calls are TRBV19 and TRBJ2-1, with D perhaps matching TRBD1 (5 bases). Trimming stripped 4 bases from V and 7 bases from J, with 14 bases between. This CDR3 contains 14 residues. CDR1 LNHDA and CDR2 SQIVND come from the germline V gene (reference sequence). The CDR3 loop is CASSKGRGDNEQFF. CDR3 coding DNA: TGTGCCAGTAGTAAGGGGCGCGGAGATAATGAGCAGTTCTTC. The full variable domain, completed using reference TRBV19 and TRBJ2-1, is DGGITQSPKYLFRKEGQNVTLSCEQNLNHDAMYWYRQDPGQGLRLIYYSQIVNDFQKGDIAEGYSVSREKKESFPLTVTSAQKNPTAFYLCASSKGRGDNEQFFGPGTRLTVL.

The chain employs TRBV10-3 and TRBJ2-7; D perhaps matches TRBD1 (6 bases). Deletions cut 5 bases from V and 3 bases from J, with 20 bases between. Germline assignment: CDR1 ENHRY and CDR2 SYGVKD. This CDR3 region has 16 residues. The CDR3 bases are TGTGCCATCAGTCTCAATATCAGGGGTTCTTTCTACGAGCAGTACTTC. It yields the protein CAISLNIRGSFYEQYF.

CDR3 sequence reads: CATLAGARNEKLFF. CDR3 nucleotide sequence: TGTGCCACCCTAGCAGGGGCAAGAAATGAAAAACTGTTTTTT. V and J are TRBV6-4 and TRBJ1-4; a possible D gene is TRBD1 (6 bases). Looked up from germline, CDR1 is MRHNA and CDR2 is SNTAGT. The CDR3 totals 14 residues. The V and J ends lost 10 bases and 5 bases respectively, with 17 bases between them.

The sample holds a few counts of this clone. The chain links TRBV5-6 to TRBJ2-2; possible D gene TRBD2, 5 bases. The CDR3 totals 17 residues. V was shortened by 3 bases and J by 0 bases, with 15 bases between the two germline ends. In germline, CDR1 is SGHDT, CDR2 YYEEEE. For the CDR3, the DNA is TGTGCCAGCAGCTCACCCGAGGGCCTCACGAACACCGGGGAGCTGTTTTTT. Protein sequence: CASSSPEGLTNTGELFF.

The J gene is TRBJ2-1, the V gene TRBV28; TRBD2 is a possible D gene (6 bases). The CDR3 sequence is 18 residues long. V lost 5 bases and J lost 0, with 20 bases in between. Germline values: CDR1 MDHEN, CDR2 SYDVKM. The CDR3 is CASSLRATSRSSYNEQFF. The CDR3, as DNA: TGTGCCAGCAGTCTCCGGGCTACTAGCCGAAGCTCCTACAATGAGCAGTTCTTC.

The V and J genes are TRBV14 and TRBJ1-2; D gene unclear. With 0 bases removed from V and 0 bases from J, the gap between germline ends came to 14 bases. Germline V CDR1 and CDR2: SGHDN, FVKESK. This CDR3 is 17 amino acids long. The CDR3 protein is CASSQEKLGISNYGYTF. The CDR3 DNA follows: TGTGCCAGCAGCCAAGAAAAACTCGGGATTTCTAACTATGGCTACACCTTC.